These T cell receptor beta chains were read from a single sample in a study of OX40 agonist ivuxolimab in advanced cancers. TCRdb's copy holds only in-frame clones and misses some; the assay was immunoSEQ multiplex PCR. The sample has more than 100,000 clones, more than 80% seen once. The sample here was CD4+ or CD8+ T cells sorted from blood, taken in a trial of the OX40 agonist ivuxolimab. The receptors were gathered from an adult with an advanced solid tumor such as melanoma, head and neck, liver or kidney cancer. Both conserved end residues are part of each CDR3. A D gene is named only where the DNA matches it firmly. Size is omitted from some rows. Given values are once, few, many or a class for expanded clones.

TRBD1 NA TRBJ2-7 17 TRBV4-1 TGCGCCAGCAGCCAGGTGACAGGGGGCGGCATTTCTCTTGAGCAGTACTTC CASSQVTGGGISLEQYF
NA NA TRBJ2-3 15 TRBV7-2 TGTGCCAGCAGTTACAGGGCTTCCCTCACAGATACGCAGTATTTT CASSYRASLTDTQYF
TRBD2 NA TRBJ2-4 15 TRBV18 TGTGCCAGCTCACCAGGGTACGGGGAGGGAAACATTCAGTACTTC CASSPGYGEGNIQYF
NA NA TRBJ1-1 14 TRBV28 TGTGCCAGCAGTTACAGGGACATGAACACTGAAGCTTTCTTT CASSYRDMNTEAFF
NA once TRBJ2-7 13 TRBV6-1 TGTGCCAGCAGTGAATTTTCGGCTTACGAGCAGTACTTC CASSEFSAYEQYF
TRBD1 NA TRBJ2-5 16 TRBV5-3 TGTGCCAGAAGCCCGGGACAGGGGACGGCTGAAGAGACCCAGTACTTC CARSPGQGTAEETQYF
NA NA TRBJ1-1 15 TRBV18 TGTGCCAGCTCACCGGCCGGACCCATGAACACTGAAGCTTTCTTT CASSPAGPMNTEAFF
NA NA TRBJ1-1 15 TRBV25-1 TGTGCCAGCAGTGAATCCCGGGTCATGAACACTGAAGCTTTCTTT CASSESRVMNTEAFF
NA NA TRBJ1-5 13 TRBV7-2 TGTGCCAGCAGCTTAGAGAAAAATCAGCCCCAGCATTTT CASSLEKNQPQHF
NA NA TRBJ2-6 16 TRBV28 TGTGCCAGCACCCTAGGAGGGGTCTCTGGGGCCAACGTCCTGACTTTC CASTLGGVSGANVLTF
NA NA TRBJ2-1 13 TRBV2 TGTGCCAGCGGGGGTCATCTATACAATGAGCAGTTCTTC CASGGHLYNEQFF
NA NA TRBJ1-1 15 TRBV13 TGTGCCAGCACGCGGGGAGTGCCAAGGCACACTGAAGCTTTCTTT CASTRGVPRHTEAFF
NA NA TRBJ1-6 12 TRBV18 TGTGCCAGCTCACTGCCTAATTCACCCCTCCACTTT CASSLPNSPLHF
TRBD1 NA TRBJ1-2 10 TRBV20-1 TGCAGTACCAAACAGGGGGGCTACACCTTC CSTKQGGYTF
NA NA TRBJ2-7 14 TRBV25-1 TGTGCCAGCAACATTTGGGACATCTCCTACGAGCAGTACTTC CASNIWDISYEQYF
TRBD2 NA TRBJ2-7 14 TRBV19 TGTGCCAGTAGGATAGCGGGGAGCTCCTACGAGCAGTACTTC CASRIAGSSYEQYF
NA NA TRBJ1-4 13 TRBV30 TGTGCCTGGAGTATAACAACTAATGAAAAACTGTTTTTT CAWSITTNEKLFF
NA NA TRBJ2-7 14 TRBV11-3 TGTGCCAGCAGCTTTGGGGACGGGATCGACGAGCAGTACTTC CASSFGDGIDEQYF
NA NA TRBJ1-6 14 TRBV25-1 TGTGCCAGCAGCCACGGGTCCTATAATTCACCCCTCCACTTT CASSHGSYNSPLHF
TRBD1 NA TRBJ1-1 14 TRBV2 TGTGCCAGCAGTTGGGACAGGGGGTACACTGAAGCTTTCTTT CASSWDRGYTEAFF
TRBD1 once TRBJ2-7 15 TRBV7-7 TGTGCCAGCAGCCTCCGACAGGGGGTGAACTACGAGCAGTACTTC CASSLRQGVNYEQYF
NA NA TRBJ2-3 14 TRBV19 TGTGCCAGTAGTTCTCTTAGTGGAACAGATACGCAGTATTTT CASSSLSGTDTQYF
NA NA TRBJ2-7 14 TRBV5-1 TGCGCCAGCAGCTTGGGGGGCGCAGACTACGAGCAGTACTTC CASSLGGADYEQYF
NA NA TRBJ1-4 16 TRBV18 TGTGCCAGCTCACCGGTCCGGGGACCAAGAACTGAAAAACTGTTTTTT CASSPVRGPRTEKLFF
TRBD1 NA TRBJ1-4 13 TRBV2 TGTGCCAGCAGCCCGGGGACAGGGGATAAACTGTTTTTT CASSPGTGDKLFF
NA NA TRBJ2-3 14 TRBV29-1 TGCAGCGTAGAACAGGACAGCCTCGGAGATACGCAGTATTTT CSVEQDSLGDTQYF
NA once TRBJ1-3 17 TRBV5-4 TGTGCCAGCAGCCCCGAAGGGGGACCAAGCTCTGGAAACACCATATATTTT CASSPEGGPSSGNTIYF
NA NA TRBJ1-4 13 TRBV18 TGTGCCAGCTCATTTGGCACTAATGAAAAACTGTTTTTT CASSFGTNEKLFF
NA NA TRBJ1-1 13 TRBV9 TGTGCCAGCAGCGTAGCGATGAACACTGAAGCTTTCTTT CASSVAMNTEAFF
TRBD1 NA TRBJ1-5 15 TRBV6-6 TGTGCCAGCAGTCAGACAGGGATAAGCAATCAGCCCCAGCATTTT CASSQTGISNQPQHF
NA few TRBJ2-2 12 TRBV2 TGTGCCAGCAGCCCAAGGACCGGGGAGCTGTTTTTT CASSPRTGELFF
NA NA TRBJ1-2 13 TRBV19 TGTGCCAGTAGGGTCGCCGTCCCCTATGGCTACACCTTC CASRVAVPYGYTF
TRBD1 NA TRBJ2-5 13 TRBV2 TGTGCCAGCAACCGGGACAGGTCGGAGACCCAGTACTTC CASNRDRSETQYF
NA NA TRBJ1-4 14 TRBV28 TGTGCCAGCAGTTCTCCGGGCCCTAATGAAAAACTGTTTTTT CASSSPGPNEKLFF